These 4 T cell receptor beta chains originate from one sample sequenced in a study of cytomegalovirus exposure and HLA in healthy donors. Vbeta (60) and Jbeta (13) primers were used in the PCR. Using immunoSEQ multiplex PCR, the repertoire was profiled, and TCRdb retains in-frame clones only, with some absent. The table shows under 200,000 clones, with 75% to 90% occurring only once. Sequenced sample: PBMCs. Every receptor here comes from a man in his late teens or twenties in good health and CMV-seropositive.

The chain has TRBV6-4 and TRBJ2-7; 13 bases line up with TRBD2. Unmatched junction bases numbered 9, after V lost 5 bases and J lost 11 bases. Germline CDR1 reads MRHNA; CDR2 reads SNTAGT. The length of the CDR3 is 14 residues. The CDR3 nucleotides are TGTGCCAGCAGTAGGGGACTAGCGGGGCTCAGGGAGTACTTC. As protein: CASSRGLAGLREYF.

The V gene is TRBV5-1, the J gene TRBJ1-1, with TRBD1 matching over 8 bases. The junction had 11 bases not matched to a gene; V was cut back by 5 bases and J by 5 bases. The germline V gene has CDR1 SGHRS and CDR2 YFSETQ. There are 15 residues in the CDR3. CDR3 protein: CASRPNSGGSTEAFF. The CDR3 nucleotides read TGCGCCAGCAGGCCAAACTCAGGGGGCTCAACTGAAGCTTTCTTT.

The V gene is TRBV30, the J gene TRBJ2-7; 9 bases agree with TRBD1. This CDR3 has 13 residues. CDR1 and CDR2 (germline): GTSNPN, SVGIG (reference sequence). The ends lost 2 bases at V and 7 bases at J; junction bases unmatched: 6. The CDR3 here is CAWSMGQGGEQYF. CDR3 nucleotides: TGTGCCTGGAGTATGGGACAGGGAGGTGAGCAGTACTTC. The full variable domain, rest sourced from reference TRBV30 and TRBJ2-7, is SQTIHQWPATLVQPVGSPLSLECTVEGTSNPNLYWYRQAAGRGLQLLFYSVGIGQISSEVPQNLSASRPQDRQFILSSKKLLLSDSGFYLCAWSMGQGGEQYFGPGTRLTVT.

The rearrangement joins TRBV15 to TRBJ2-6; TRBD2 is a possible D gene (5 bases). The V and J ends lost 0 bases and 9 bases respectively, with 9 bases between them. The CDR3 loop spans 14 amino acids. Germline V gene lookup returns CDR1 LNHNV and CDR2 YYDKDF (reference sequence). CDR3 protein: CATSRDKGDNVLTF. In DNA form, the CDR3 reads TGTGCCACCAGCAGAGATAAGGGAGACAACGTCCTGACTTTC.